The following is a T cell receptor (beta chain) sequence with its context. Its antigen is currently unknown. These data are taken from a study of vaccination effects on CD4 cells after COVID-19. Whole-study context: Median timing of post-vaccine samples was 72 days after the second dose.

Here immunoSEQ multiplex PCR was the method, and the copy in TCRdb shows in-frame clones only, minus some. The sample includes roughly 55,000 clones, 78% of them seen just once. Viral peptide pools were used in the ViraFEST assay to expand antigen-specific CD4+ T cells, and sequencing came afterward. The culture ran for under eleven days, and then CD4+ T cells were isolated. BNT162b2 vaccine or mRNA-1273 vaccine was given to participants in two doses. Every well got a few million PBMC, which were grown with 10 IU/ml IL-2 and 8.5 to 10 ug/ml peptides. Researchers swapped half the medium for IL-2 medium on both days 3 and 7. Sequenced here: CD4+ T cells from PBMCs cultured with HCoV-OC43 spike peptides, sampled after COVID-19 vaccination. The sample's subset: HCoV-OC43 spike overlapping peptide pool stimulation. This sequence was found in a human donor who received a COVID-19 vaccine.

The CDR3, as DNA: TGTGCCAGCAGAAAATTAGGGGACTTCAATCAGCCCCAGCATTTT. Translated: CASRKLGDFNQPQHF. This chain joins TRBV27 and TRBJ1-5, with TRBD1 as a possible D gene (5 bases). V lost 6 bases and J lost 3, with 15 bases in between. This CDR3 comprises 15 residues. Germline loops: CDR1 MNHEY, CDR2 SMNVEV (reference sequence).